A single sample gave rise to the 22 T cell receptor beta chains below, sequenced in a study of blood T cell repertoires in COVID-19. Profiling relied on immunoSEQ multiplex PCR, and the TCRdb table lists in-frame clones only, not all of them. The sample includes some 99,000 clones, roughly 87% seen only once; the top ten take about 4.2%. Sequencing input: peripheral blood. The receptor source for this set is a man aged 70 or older with acute or convalescent COVID-19.

This rearrangement joins TRBV5-5 to TRBJ1-1; D not resolved. Germline V CDR1 and CDR2: SGHKS, YYEKEE (reference sequence). V lost 4 bases and J lost 4, with 14 bases in between. The CDR3 length is 14 residues. CDR3 bases: TGTGCCAGCAGCATATTAACACGGAGCACTGAAGCTTTCTTT. This codes for CASSILTRSTEAFF.

V is TRBV11-2 and J is TRBJ2-5, with 9 bases aligning to TRBD2. CDR3 length: 13 amino acids. Germline CDR1 reads SGHAT; CDR2 reads FQNNGV. The ends lost 3 bases at V and 5 bases at J; junction bases unmatched: 1. The CDR3 DNA reads as TGTGCCAGCAGCTTCGGACTAGCGGAGACCCAGTACTTC. The encoded protein is CASSFGLAETQYF.

The chain couples TRBV6-5 to TRBJ1-2; TRBD1 agrees at 9 bases. The germline V gene encodes CDR1 MNHEY and CDR2 SVGAGI. The CDR3 consists of 14 residues. J was trimmed by 8 bases and V by 6 bases; bases with no gene match: 10. CDR3 in amino acids: CASRRDREVVGYTF. The CDR3 DNA is TGTGCCAGCAGAAGGGACAGGGAGGTAGTGGGCTACACCTTC.

The chain couples TRBV11-3 to TRBJ2-2; D unresolved. The CDR3 contains 15 residues. The V and J ends lost 2 bases and 5 bases respectively, with 12 bases between them. Germline CDR1 and CDR2: SGHNT and YENEEA. The CDR3 nucleotides read TGTGCCAGCAGCTTATCTCACGGTCTAACCGGGGAGCTGTTTTTT. It encodes CASSLSHGLTGELFF.

This clone was seen a single time. This chain joins TRBV3-1 (or the pseudogene TRBV3-2) and TRBJ2-5; 9 bases are shared with TRBD2. This CDR3 contains 16 residues. Trimming took 5 bases from V and 6 from J; bases not matched to a gene: 13. CDR1 LGHDT and CDR2 YNNKEL come from the germline V gene (reference sequence). Written as DNA, the CDR3 is TGTGCCAGCAGCTCACGTACGGCGGGGGGGCCGAAGACCCAGTACTTC. This sequence encodes CASSSRTAGGPKTQYF.

This chain links TRBV11-2 with TRBJ1-1, with D uncertain. Between the trimmed V and J ends, which lost 3 bases and 2 bases, there was a span of 10 bases. The CDR3 length is 14 residues. Per the germline V gene, CDR1 is SGHAT and CDR2 is FQNNGV. The CDR3 reads CASSLTGSNTEAFF. The DNA for the CDR3 is TGTGCCAGCAGCTTGACCGGGAGTAACACTGAAGCTTTCTTT.

The chain couples TRBV7-8 to TRBJ1-2; tentatively, D is TRBD1 (6 bases). The CDR3 has 14 amino acids. V was cut by 0 bases and J by 7 bases, with 12 bases left in between. CDR1 is SGHVS and CDR2 is FQNEAQ in the germline V gene. The CDR3 DNA reads as TGTGCCAGCAGCTTAGCGCCAGGGGCGGGTGGCTACACCTTC. It codes for CASSLAPGAGGYTF.

V and J are TRBV3-1 (or the pseudogene TRBV3-2) and TRBJ1-4; D gene ambiguous. V shed 2 bases and J shed 9 bases, with 13 bases lying between them. The CDR3 is 14 residues long. Germline-derived CDR1 and CDR2 are LGHDT and YNNKEL (reference sequence). The CDR3 DNA reads as TGTGCCAGCAGCCAACCTGCGATGCCCAAAAAACTGTTTTTT. This translates into CASSQPAMPKKLFF.

The V and J genes are TRBV2 and TRBJ1-5, with a tentative D call TRBD1 (5 bases). The CDR3 has 13 residues. The V and J ends lost 4 bases and 5 bases respectively, with 9 bases between them. Germline V gene lookup returns CDR1 SNHLY and CDR2 FYNNEI. CDR3 residues: CASSVPGDQPQHF. The CDR3, as DNA: TGTGCCAGCAGTGTCCCGGGGGATCAGCCCCAGCATTTT.

This chain links TRBV28 with TRBJ1-2, with TRBD1 matching over 9 bases. CDR1 is MDHEN, CDR2 SYDVKM, per germline. This CDR3 spans 13 amino acids. J gave up 13 bases and V 10 bases, and 16 bases lay outside the gene matches. The CDR3 reads CAIERGDRASLTF. Here the CDR3 DNA reads TGTGCCATTGAACGCGGGGACAGGGCCTCGCTCACCTTC.

The chain recombines TRBV6-5 with TRBJ1-2, with TRBD1 as a possible D gene (6 bases). Germline V CDR1 and CDR2: MNHEY, SVGAGI. The CDR3 covers 13 residues. Trimming pared 4 bases from V and 4 bases from J, leaving 10 bases between. The CDR3 DNA reads as TGTGCCAGCAGTTTCACCAGGGGCTATGGCTACACCTTC. Amino acids: CASSFTRGYGYTF.

The J gene is TRBJ2-2, the V gene TRBV11-2; no clear D. The CDR3 runs to 13 residues. The ends were cut back, 1 base at V and 5 bases at J, with 5 bases in the middle. Germline values: CDR1 SGHAT, CDR2 FQNNGV. CDR3 DNA: TGTGCCAGCAGCTTAGGCCAGACCGGGGAGCTGTTTTTT. Amino acids: CASSLGQTGELFF. The whole variable domain, remainder taken from reference TRBV11-2 and TRBJ2-2, is EAGVAQSPRYKIIEKRQSVAFWCNPISGHATLYWYQQILGQGPKLLIQFQNNGVVDDSQLPKDRFSAERLKGVDSTLKIQPAKLEDSAVYLCASSLGQTGELFFGEGSRLTVL.

This chain links TRBV28 with TRBJ1-6, with no clear D. The germline gives CDR1 MDHEN, CDR2 SYDVKM. CDR3 size: 15 residues. Between the trimmed V and J ends, which lost 8 bases and 0 bases, there was a span of 11 bases. The chain's CDR3 is CASSTESSYNSPLHF. The CDR3 nucleotides are TGTGCCAGCTCTACAGAGAGCTCCTATAATTCACCCCTCCACTTT.

The chain has TRBV6-1 and TRBJ2-7; no clear D. Germline-derived CDR1 and CDR2 are MNHNS and SASEGT. The CDR3 extends over 13 amino acids. Trimming cost V 1 base and J 2 bases, with 6 bases left between them. This chain's CDR3 is CASSEGQTYEQYF. DNA for the CDR3: TGTGCCAGCAGTGAAGGGCAGACCTACGAGCAGTACTTC.

The chain combines TRBV30 with TRBJ2-5, with 7 bases aligning to TRBD2. This CDR3 is 13 amino acids long. V shed 2 bases and J 2 bases; nucleotides not matched to a gene: 2. Germline values: CDR1 GTSNPN, CDR2 SVGIG (reference sequence). For the CDR3, the DNA is TGTGCCTGGAGTCAGGGACTACAAGAGACCCAGTACTTC. Residues: CAWSQGLQETQYF.

The chain recombines TRBV6-2 or TRBV6-3 with TRBJ2-1; 13 bases match TRBD2. V lost 0 bases, J lost 4 bases, and 6 bases stayed unmatched. Germline V gene data show CDR1 as MNHEY and CDR2 as SVGEGT. This CDR3 spans 18 amino acids. The chain's CDR3 is CASSYSGTSGDPYNEQFF. The CDR3 DNA is TGTGCCAGCAGTTACTCTGGGACTAGCGGGGACCCGTACAATGAGCAGTTCTTC.

The CDR3 reads CASSLRRVPQPQHF. Written as DNA, the CDR3 is TGTGCCAGCAGCTTGAGGAGGGTCCCTCAGCCCCAGCATTTT. The V and J genes are TRBV5-6 and TRBJ1-5; the D is unclear. The germline gives CDR1 SGHDT, CDR2 YYEEEE. The CDR3 spans 14 residues. The V end lost 1 base, the J end lost 6 bases, and 11 bases lay between the germline ends. Looking up the rest from reference TRBV5-6 and TRBJ1-5 gives the full variable domain: DAGVTQSPTHLIKTRGQQVTLRCSPKSGHDTVSWYQQALGQGPQFIFQYYEEEERQRGNFPDRFSGHQFPNYSSELNVNALLLGDSALYLCASSLRRVPQPQHFGDGTRLSIL.

The genes are TRBV11-2 and TRBJ2-1, with TRBD1 matching 7 bases. V dropped 2 bases and J dropped 5; count of bases not matched to a gene: 3. CDR1 and CDR2 (germline): SGHAT, FQNNGV. This CDR3 contains 14 residues. This CDR3 reads CASSLPGQNNEQFF. The CDR3 region has the DNA TGTGCCAGCAGCTTACCGGGACAGAACAATGAGCAGTTCTTC.

The CDR3 bases are TGCGCCAGCAGTGCGACTGCCGTAAACACTGAAGCTTTCTTT. It yields the protein CASSATAVNTEAFF. The V gene is TRBV10-1, the J gene TRBJ1-1; no clear D gene. This CDR3 comprises 14 residues. Germline V lookup: CDR1 WNHNN, CDR2 SYGVQD (reference sequence). The germline V and J ends were trimmed by 4 bases and 2 bases, with 11 bases remaining between them.

The V and J genes are TRBV5-4 and TRBJ2-5; D is perhaps TRBD2 (7 bases). The germline CDR1 and CDR2 sequences are SGHNT and YYREEE (reference sequence). The ends were cut back, 4 bases at V and 2 bases at J, with 18 bases in the middle. CDR3 size: 16 residues. As DNA, the CDR3 is TGTGCCAGCAGCCATGGGGCGGCGGGGGCACAAGAGACCCAGTACTTC. As protein: CASSHGAAGAQETQYF.

V and J are TRBV25-1 and TRBJ2-5; TRBD2 is a possible D gene (6 bases). The CDR3 loop spans 12 amino acids. Deletions cut 6 bases from V and 4 bases from J, with 9 bases between. CDR1 and CDR2 from the germline V gene are MGHDK and SYGVNS. The CDR3 is CASRLASETQYF. CDR3 sequence (DNA): TGTGCCAGCAGACTAGCATCAGAGACCCAGTACTTC.

The chain combines TRBV3-1 (or the pseudogene TRBV3-2) with TRBJ1-6; D is uncertain. Trimming left V 1 base short and J 6 bases short, with 13 bases between. The germline V gene has CDR1 LGHDT and CDR2 YNNKEL (reference sequence). The CDR3 has 16 residues. In nucleotides, the CDR3 is TGTGCCAGCAGCCAAGTATATCCGGGAGGTAATTCACCCCTCCACTTT. Translated, it gives CASSQVYPGGNSPLHF.